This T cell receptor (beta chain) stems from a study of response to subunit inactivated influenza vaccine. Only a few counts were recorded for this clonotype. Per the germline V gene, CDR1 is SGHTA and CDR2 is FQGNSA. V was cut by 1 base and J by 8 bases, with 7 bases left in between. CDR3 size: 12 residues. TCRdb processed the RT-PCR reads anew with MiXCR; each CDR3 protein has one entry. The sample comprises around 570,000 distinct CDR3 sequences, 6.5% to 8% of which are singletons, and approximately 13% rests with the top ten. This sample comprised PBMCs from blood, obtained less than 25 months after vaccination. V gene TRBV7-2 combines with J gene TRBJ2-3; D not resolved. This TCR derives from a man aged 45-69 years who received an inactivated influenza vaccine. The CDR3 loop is CASSLVSATQYF. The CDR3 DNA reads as TGTGCCAGCAGCTTAGTGTCAGCTACGCAGTATTTT.